One and the same sample provided the 24 T cell receptor beta chains below, sequenced in a study of T cell responses to AZD1222 COVID-19 vaccine. Sequencing was performed with immunoSEQ multiplex PCR; in TCRdb, only in-frame clones are kept and a portion is missing. The sample yields just under 90,000 clones, over 75% seen once. This specimen consisted of peripheral blood, obtained on day 0 of AZD1222 vaccination. These TCRs come from an adult in good health.

The chain employs TRBV2 and TRBJ1-6; D uncertain. CDR3 length equals 15 residues. Germline CDR1 SNHLY, CDR2 FYNNEI. Trimming shortened V by 6 bases and J by 4 bases, and 13 bases separated the two germline ends. This CDR3 is CASSDTGIYNSPLHF. The CDR3 nucleotides are TGTGCCAGCAGCGACACCGGGATTTATAATTCACCCCTCCACTTT.

The chain employs TRBV7-9 and TRBJ1-2; 8 nucleotides align to TRBD1. Germline V gene sequence: CDR1 SEHNR, CDR2 FQNEAQ (reference sequence). The CDR3 runs 16 residues. V shed 3 bases and J 4 bases; nucleotides not matched to a gene: 10. The CDR3 DNA reads as TGTGCCAGCAGCTTGGGGTCGGCTCAGGGGGCCTATGGCTACACCTTC. Translation: CASSLGSAQGAYGYTF.

J is TRBJ1-5 and V is TRBV30; TRBD1 is a possible D gene (6 bases). Trimming took off 2 bases at V and 0 bases at J, with 17 bases between the two ends. The CDR3 is made up of 17 amino acids. Germline CDR1 reads GTSNPN; CDR2 reads SVGIG (reference sequence). CDR3 nucleotides: TGTGCCTGGAGTTCGGCTCGGGACAAAAATAGCAATCAGCCCCAGCATTTT. Its translation is CAWSSARDKNSNQPQHF. The complete variable domain, with remaining parts taken from reference TRBV30 and TRBJ1-5, reads SQTIHQWPATLVQPVGSPLSLECTVEGTSNPNLYWYRQAAGRGLQLLFYSVGIGQISSEVPQNLSASRPQDRQFILSSKKLLLSDSGFYLCAWSSARDKNSNQPQHFGDGTRLSIL.

The chain couples TRBV19 to TRBJ2-6; 10 bases line up with TRBD1. V trimming: 5 bases; J trimming: 1 base; junction bases outside the gene matches: 5. The CDR3 extends over 17 amino acids. Germline V gene sequence: CDR1 LNHDA, CDR2 SQIVND (reference sequence). The CDR3 DNA is TGTGCCAGTAGTCGGGACAGGGGCACTTCTGGGGCCAACGTCCTGACTTTC. Translating it yields CASSRDRGTSGANVLTF.

This clone was counted between two and nine times. Other DNA sequences in this sample translate to the same CDR3. This chain uses TRBV2 with TRBJ2-7; 8 positions match TRBD2. V was clipped by 0 bases and J by 6 bases; unmatched bases: 4. Per the germline V gene, CDR1 is SNHLY and CDR2 is FYNNEI. The CDR3 loop spans 14 amino acids. CDR3: CASSEALRGGEQYF. The CDR3 nucleotides are TGTGCCAGCAGTGAAGCGCTTCGGGGGGGCGAGCAGTACTTC.

V gene TRBV4-2 combines with J gene TRBJ1-5; D gene uncertain. From germline, CDR1 is LGHNA and CDR2 YNFKEQ. V was trimmed by 0 bases and J by 9 bases, leaving 9 bases between them. The CDR3 has 13 amino acids. CDR3 bases: TGTGCCAGCAGCCAAGATAGGCTTAGGCCCCAGCATTTT. As protein: CASSQDRLRPQHF.

The CDR3 coding sequence is TGTGCCAGCAGCGACTATGGACGGGACCAAGAGACCCAGTACTTC. This encodes CASSDYGRDQETQYF. V and J are TRBV2 and TRBJ2-5, with a possible D match to TRBD2 (5 bases). V was shortened by 6 bases and J by 0 bases, with 14 bases between the two germline ends. The CDR3 spans 15 residues. Germline assignment: CDR1 SNHLY and CDR2 FYNNEI.

This chain joins TRBV10-3 and TRBJ1-2; perhaps TRBD1 as D (6 bases). The ends were cut back, 7 bases at V and 8 bases at J, with 11 bases in the middle. CDR1 ENHRY and CDR2 SYGVKD come from the germline V gene. The CDR3 sequence is 11 residues long. CDR3 sequence (DNA): TGTGCCATCAAACAGGGCCAAGGCTACACCTTC. Amino acid sequence: CAIKQGQGYTF.

Here the CDR3 DNA reads TGTGCCAGCAGTGCCCGACAGGGCCTATCCTCTAGGATCAATGAGCAGTTCTTC. The encoded protein is CASSARQGLSSRINEQFF. This rearrangement joins TRBV6-1 to TRBJ2-1, with 7 bases that match TRBD1. CDR3 length: 18 amino acids. Unmatched junction bases numbered 18, after V lost 4 bases and J lost 6 bases. The germline V gene encodes CDR1 MNHNS and CDR2 SASEGT.

The V and J genes are TRBV7-9 and TRBJ2-3; 8 bases agree with TRBD1. The CDR3 length is 18 residues. V was clipped by 4 bases and J by 0 bases; unmatched bases: 12. CDR1 is SEHNR and CDR2 is FQNEAQ in the germline V gene (reference sequence). This CDR3 reads CASSSDRDRKNSTDTQYF. The CDR3 region has the DNA TGTGCCAGCAGCTCAGACCGGGACAGGAAGAATAGCACAGATACGCAGTATTTT.

This chain links TRBV19 with TRBJ1-5; 9 bases are shared with TRBD1. CDR1 and CDR2 from the germline V gene are LNHDA and SQIVND (reference sequence). V dropped 5 bases and J dropped 2; count of bases not matched to a gene: 4. This CDR3 has 15 amino acids. CDR3 loop: CASSAQGARNQPQHF. In nucleotides, the CDR3 is TGTGCCAGTAGTGCACAGGGGGCGCGCAATCAGCCCCAGCATTTT.

The chain employs TRBV5-4 and TRBJ2-3; 7 nucleotides match TRBD1. The CDR3 loop spans 15 amino acids. Germline V gene sequence: CDR1 SGHNT, CDR2 YYREEE (reference sequence). V shed 0 bases and J 1 base; nucleotides not matched to a gene: 2. This CDR3 is CASSLAGQGTDTQYF. The CDR3 bases are TGTGCCAGCAGCTTGGCTGGACAGGGCACAGATACGCAGTATTTT.

This rearrangement joins TRBV9 to TRBJ1-6; D not resolved. Germline-derived CDR1 and CDR2 are SGDLS and YYNGEE. The CDR3 has 14 residues. V shed 0 bases and J shed 5 bases, with 6 bases lying between them. The CDR3, as DNA: TGTGCCAGCAGCGTAGTTCCGGATAATTCACCCCTCCACTTT. It specifies CASSVVPDNSPLHF. Full variable domain (missing parts from reference TRBV9 and TRBJ1-6): DSGVTQTPKHLITATGQRVTLRCSPRSGDLSVYWYQQSLDQGLQFLIQYYNGEERAKGNILERFSAQQFPDLHSELNLSSLELGDSALYFCASSVVPDNSPLHFGNGTRLTVT.

V usage is TRBV5-1 and J usage is TRBJ1-4; 8 nucleotides align to TRBD1. CDR3 size: 14 residues. CDR1 and CDR2 from the germline V gene are SGHRS and YFSETQ. Losses at the gene ends were 1 base for V and 6 bases for J; bases not matched to a gene: 2. DNA of the CDR3: TGCGCCAGCAGCTTGTCAGGGGGCGATGAAAAACTGTTTTTT. This sequence encodes CASSLSGGDEKLFF.

This sequence joins TRBV3-1 (or the pseudogene TRBV3-2) and TRBJ1-3, with unresolved D. Trimming removed 4 bases from V and 4 bases from J, with 14 bases in between. CDR1 and CDR2 (germline): LGHDT, YNNKEL (reference sequence). This CDR3 contains 15 residues. This CDR3 reads CASSPGWRPGNTIYF. The DNA for the CDR3 is TGTGCCAGCAGCCCTGGCTGGAGGCCCGGAAACACCATATATTTT.

The chain links TRBV29-1 to TRBJ2-2; 10 bases map to TRBD1. CDR3 length: 14 amino acids. CDR1 is SQVTM, CDR2 ANQGSEA, per germline. Trimming removed 6 bases from V and 7 bases from J; junction bases left unmatched: 8. The CDR3 sequence: CSVPGQGPDGELFF. In DNA form, the CDR3 reads TGCAGCGTCCCGGGACAGGGGCCGGACGGGGAGCTGTTTTTT.

The gene calls are TRBV7-2 and TRBJ2-1; 8 bases align to TRBD1. V lost 5 bases, J lost 5 bases, and 8 bases stayed unmatched. This CDR3 comprises 15 residues. The germline CDR1 and CDR2 sequences are SGHTA and FQGNSA. Here the CDR3 reads CASSDRDRLNNEQFF. CDR3 bases: TGTGCCAGCAGCGACCGGGACAGGCTAAACAATGAGCAGTTCTTC.

The V and J genes are TRBV7-6 and TRBJ2-3; 7 nucleotides agree with TRBD1. The CDR3 covers 16 residues. Losses at the gene ends were 1 base for V and 3 bases for J; bases not matched to a gene: 7. The germline gives CDR1 SGHVS, CDR2 FNYEAQ. CDR3 region: CASSLEDRVGTDTQYF. The CDR3 DNA reads as TGTGCCAGCAGCTTAGAAGACAGGGTTGGAACAGATACGCAGTATTTT.

CDR3 in amino acids: CASSQLLGTSYGYTF. CDR3 bases: TGCGCCAGCAGCCAACTCCTTGGGACAAGCTATGGCTACACCTTC. The V call is TRBV4-3, the J call TRBJ1-2, with D perhaps TRBD1 (6 bases). The CDR3 totals 15 residues. Germline assignment: CDR1 LGHNA and CDR2 YSLEER. Trimming left V 2 bases short and J 4 bases short, with 14 bases between.

The DNA of the CDR3 is TGTGCCAGCAGCCCCGGCACAGGCAGGGGGCGTACTGAAGCTTTCTTT. Translation gives CASSPGTGRGRTEAFF. The chain uses TRBV3-1 (or the pseudogene TRBV3-2) and TRBJ1-1, with TRBD1 identical over 8 bases. The CDR3 spans 16 residues. V was pared by 4 bases and J by 5 bases, with 12 bases of the junction left unmatched. Germline lookup yields CDR1 LGHDT and CDR2 YNNKEL (reference sequence).

The V call is TRBV10-3, the J call TRBJ2-7, with 11 bases aligning to TRBD2. J lost 0 bases, V lost 2 bases, and 0 bases had no gene match. The CDR3 consists of 15 residues. Germline values: CDR1 ENHRY, CDR2 SYGVKD. DNA of the CDR3: TGTGCCATCAGTGAGGGGACTAGCGGCTCCTACGAGCAGTACTTC. Amino acid sequence: CAISEGTSGSYEQYF.

V gene TRBV10-3 combines with J gene TRBJ1-6; D is perhaps TRBD1 (5 bases). V was shortened by 10 bases and J by 6 bases, with 16 bases between the two germline ends. CDR1 and CDR2 from the germline V gene are ENHRY and SYGVKD. The CDR3 sequence is 14 residues long. The CDR3 nucleotides are TGTGCCAGCGGCGGGGCAGGGACTAATTCACCCCTCCACTTT. This sequence encodes CASGGAGTNSPLHF.

The chain carries TRBV19 and TRBJ1-1, with a tentative D call TRBD1 (5 bases). The V and J ends lost 7 bases and 7 bases respectively, with 10 bases between them. Germline loops: CDR1 LNHDA, CDR2 SQIVND (reference sequence). There are 11 residues in the CDR3. The CDR3 sequence: CASILGVEAFF. CDR3 nucleotide sequence: TGTGCCAGTATCCTAGGGGTTGAAGCTTTCTTT.

CDR3 nucleotides: TGTGCCAGCAGTGAATATGAGAATCAGCCCCAGCATTTT. Translating it yields CASSEYENQPQHF. The V gene is TRBV2, the J gene TRBJ1-5; D call uncertain. This CDR3 is 13 amino acids long. Trimming stripped 2 bases from V and 4 bases from J, with 6 bases between. Germline V gene sequence: CDR1 SNHLY, CDR2 FYNNEI.